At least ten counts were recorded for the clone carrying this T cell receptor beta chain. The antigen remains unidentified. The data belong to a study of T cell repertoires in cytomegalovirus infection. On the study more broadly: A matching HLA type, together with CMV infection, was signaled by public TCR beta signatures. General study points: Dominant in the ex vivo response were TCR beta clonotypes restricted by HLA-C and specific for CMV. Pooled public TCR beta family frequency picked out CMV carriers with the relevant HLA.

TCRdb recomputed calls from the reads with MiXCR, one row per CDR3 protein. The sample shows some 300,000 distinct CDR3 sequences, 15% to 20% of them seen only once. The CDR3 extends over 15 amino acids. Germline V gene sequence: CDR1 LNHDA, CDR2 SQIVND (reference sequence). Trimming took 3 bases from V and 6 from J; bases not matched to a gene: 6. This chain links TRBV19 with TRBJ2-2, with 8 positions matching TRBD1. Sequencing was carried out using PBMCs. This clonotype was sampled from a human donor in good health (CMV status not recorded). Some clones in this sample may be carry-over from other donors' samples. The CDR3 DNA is TGTGCCAGTAGTATTGGACAGGGAAGCGCCGGGGAGCTGTTTTTT. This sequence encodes CASSIGQGSAGELFF.